These 3 T cell receptor beta chains came from one sample sequenced in a study of cytomegalovirus exposure and HLA in healthy donors. The data were produced by immunoSEQ multiplex PCR, yet TCRdb's version contains in-frame clones alone and is incomplete. The table has more than 45,000 clones, over 75% seen once. The sequenced material came from PBMCs. Receptors originate from a woman in her 30s in good health and CMV-seronegative.

The chain has TRBV7-2 and TRBJ2-7; D not certain. The V gene lost 6 bases and the J gene lost 2 bases, with 14 bases spanning the gap. Germline V CDR1 and CDR2: SGHTA, FQGNSA. The CDR3 consists of 14 residues. The CDR3 region is CASSNAGAAYEQYF. Written as DNA, the CDR3 is TGTGCCAGCAGTAATGCTGGTGCGGCCTACGAGCAGTACTTC.

The rearrangement links TRBV19 to TRBJ2-7; TRBD2 might be the D (6 bases). V was clipped by 2 bases and J by 6 bases, with 14 bases between them. Germline V gives CDR1 LNHDA, CDR2 SQIVND (reference sequence). This CDR3 is built from 14 residues. This chain's CDR3 is CASSITTGAAEQYF. The DNA of the CDR3 is TGTGCCAGTAGTATAACGACGGGAGCGGCCGAGCAGTACTTC.

The CDR3 here is CASTNGDLSSSYNSPLHF. The DNA for the CDR3 is TGTGCCAGCACTAACGGTGACTTATCTAGCTCCTATAATTCACCCCTCCACTTT. J is TRBJ1-6 and V is TRBV28; D gene ambiguous. The V and J ends lost 7 bases and 0 bases respectively, with 19 bases between them. CDR1 and CDR2 from the germline V gene are MDHEN and SYDVKM. CDR3 length equals 18 residues.